The rows below give T cell receptor beta chains drawn from one sample of a study of cytomegalovirus exposure and HLA in healthy donors. Sequencing was performed with immunoSEQ multiplex PCR; in TCRdb, only in-frame clones are kept and a portion is missing. The sample includes about 190,000 clones, almost 80% seen only once; the top ten take 1.6%. The material sequenced was PBMCs. The receptor set was obtained from a woman younger than 35 in good health and CMV-seronegative. Both conserved end residues are part of each CDR3. Fields, in order: D gene, J gene, V gene, CDR3 protein. The D gene is left open where the match is weak.

D: TRBD2; J: TRBJ2-7; V: TRBV29-1; CDR3: CSVVSGGTYEQYF
D: .; J: TRBJ1-2; V: TRBV7-2; CDR3: CASIGAGAEGYTF
D: .; J: TRBJ2-4; V: TRBV6-6; CDR3: CASSQGGAGKNIQYF
D: .; J: TRBJ1-4; V: TRBV30; CDR3: CAWSAGANEKLFF
D: TRBD1; J: TRBJ2-1; V: TRBV5-1; CDR3: CASSFTQGARNEQFF
D: .; J: TRBJ2-1; V: TRBV29-1; CDR3: CSGDSGGSYNEQFF
D: TRBD2; J: TRBJ2-1; V: TRBV11-3; CDR3: CASSPGGSNEQFF
D: .; J: TRBJ1-2; V: TRBV6-5; CDR3: CASSSVGTDGYTF
D: .; J: TRBJ2-2; V: TRBV5-6; CDR3: CASSQRGNTGELFF
D: .; J: TRBJ1-1; V: TRBV19; CDR3: CASSRERDTEAFF
D: .; J: TRBJ1-6; V: TRBV7-3; CDR3: CASSLRWSSYNSPLHF
D: TRBD1; J: TRBJ2-7; V: TRBV28; CDR3: CASSTTGNPYEQYF
D: .; J: TRBJ1-2; V: TRBV18; CDR3: CASSPQGNYGYTF
D: TRBD2; J: TRBJ2-3; V: TRBV27; CDR3: CASSFRLAGTDTQYF
D: TRBD2; J: TRBJ2-1; V: TRBV7-9; CDR3: CASSLAPVAGGNEQFF
D: .; J: TRBJ2-1; V: TRBV28; CDR3: CASSFGPDNKQFF
D: .; J: TRBJ2-7; V: TRBV18; CDR3: CASSPGTWIYEQYF
D: TRBD1; J: TRBJ2-3; V: TRBV19; CDR3: CASRDRGTDTQYF
D: TRBD1; J: TRBJ2-1; V: TRBV6-1; CDR3: CASLTRQGWINEQFF
D: TRBD1; J: TRBJ1-1; V: TRBV28; CDR3: CASTVTGGDTEAFF
D: TRBD2; J: TRBJ2-1; V: TRBV9; CDR3: CASSLRGGSYNEQFF
D: TRBD1; J: TRBJ1-2; V: TRBV27; CDR3: CASSTTGQGTGYTF
D: TRBD1; J: TRBJ1-1; V: TRBV2; CDR3: CASSVIGQGATEAFF
D: .; J: TRBJ1-4; V: TRBV2; CDR3: CASSEAGAGIELMKKLFF
D: TRBD1; J: TRBJ1-6; V: TRBV9; CDR3: CASSPAGGANNSPLHF
D: .; J: TRBJ2-3; V: TRBV18; CDR3: CASSLFDTQYF
D: .; J: TRBJ2-3; V: TRBV27; CDR3: CASIERWGVFTDTQYF
D: .; J: TRBJ1-6; V: TRBV30; CDR3: CAWDRTYNSPLHF
D: TRBD1; J: TRBJ2-2; V: TRBV9; CDR3: CASSVGGPDRGRTGELFF
D: TRBD1; J: TRBJ1-5; V: TRBV28; CDR3: CASSPTGAGGQPQHF
D: TRBD1; J: TRBJ2-7; V: TRBV19; CDR3: CASSDRQGSSEQYF
D: TRBD2; J: TRBJ2-1; V: TRBV5-1; CDR3: CASSFDGGGIYNEQFF
D: .; J: TRBJ2-7; V: TRBV7-2; CDR3: CASSHTGSGEQYF